This T cell receptor beta chain was documented in a study of cytomegalovirus exposure and HLA in healthy donors. Study findings and constraints: When analyzed later, a missense DCLRE1C variant was found to be linked to TCR beta V- and J-gene trimming.

The germline CDR1 and CDR2 sequences are MDHEN and SYDVKM. V shed 6 bases, J shed 1 base, and the junction held 11 bases outside the gene matches. This CDR3 has 16 amino acids. As for this clone: No antigen is known for it.

Researchers ran the PCR with 60 Vbeta and 13 Jbeta primers. Profiling relied on immunoSEQ multiplex PCR, and the TCRdb table lists in-frame clones only, not all of them. The data show 240,000 or so clones, 82% seen once. Sequencing input: PBMCs. The origin of this receptor is a middle-aged woman in good health and CMV-seropositive. The J gene is TRBJ1-1, the V gene TRBV28; 7 bases map to TRBD1. The CDR3 protein is CASRPYSTGKNTEAFF. CDR3 DNA sequence: TGTGCCAGCAGACCCTACTCGACAGGGAAGAACACTGAAGCTTTCTTT.